This T cell receptor (beta chain) came from a study of blood T cell repertoires in COVID-19. Study background: PBMCs, B-cell-depleted T cells, or T cells were the source of the cDNA or gDNA that made up the material.

The junction had 5 bases not matched to a gene; V was cut back by 3 bases and J by 0 bases. This CDR3 has 16 residues. Germline V CDR1 and CDR2: SNHLY, FYNNEI. The table came from immunoSEQ multiplex PCR; TCRdb's copy has only in-frame clones and leaves some out. Among 470,000 or so clones listed, around nine tenths were seen once. The chain recombines TRBV2 with TRBJ2-3, with 8 bases lining up with TRBD2. The sequenced material came from peripheral blood. The sequence derives from a woman aged 25 to 45 with acute or convalescent COVID-19. The CDR3 DNA is TGTGCCAGCAGTGAGGAGCGGGGGCTGAGCACAGATACGCAGTATTTT. Translation gives CASSEERGLSTDTQYF.